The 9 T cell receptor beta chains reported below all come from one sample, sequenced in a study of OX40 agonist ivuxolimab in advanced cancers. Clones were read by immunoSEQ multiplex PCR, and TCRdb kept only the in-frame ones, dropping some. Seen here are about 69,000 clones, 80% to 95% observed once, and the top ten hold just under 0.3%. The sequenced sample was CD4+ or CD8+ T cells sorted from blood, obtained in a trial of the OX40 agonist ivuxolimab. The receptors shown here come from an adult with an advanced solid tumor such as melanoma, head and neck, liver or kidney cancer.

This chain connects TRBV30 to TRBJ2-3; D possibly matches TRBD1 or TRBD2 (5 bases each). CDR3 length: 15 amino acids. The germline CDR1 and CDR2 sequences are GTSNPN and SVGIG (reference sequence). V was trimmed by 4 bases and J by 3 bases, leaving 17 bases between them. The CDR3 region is CAWNFGGLGTDTQYF. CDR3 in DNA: TGTGCCTGGAACTTTGGGGGTTTGGGTACAGATACGCAGTATTTT. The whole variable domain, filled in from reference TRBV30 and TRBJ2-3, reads SQTIHQWPATLVQPVGSPLSLECTVEGTSNPNLYWYRQAAGRGLQLLFYSVGIGQISSEVPQNLSASRPQDRQFILSSKKLLLSDSGFYLCAWNFGGLGTDTQYFGPGTRLTVL.

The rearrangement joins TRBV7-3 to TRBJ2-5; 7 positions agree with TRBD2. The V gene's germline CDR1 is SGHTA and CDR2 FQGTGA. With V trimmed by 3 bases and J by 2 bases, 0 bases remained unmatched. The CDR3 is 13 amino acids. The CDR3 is CASSLRGQETQYF. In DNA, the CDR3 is TGTGCCAGCAGCTTGCGGGGGCAAGAGACCCAGTACTTC.

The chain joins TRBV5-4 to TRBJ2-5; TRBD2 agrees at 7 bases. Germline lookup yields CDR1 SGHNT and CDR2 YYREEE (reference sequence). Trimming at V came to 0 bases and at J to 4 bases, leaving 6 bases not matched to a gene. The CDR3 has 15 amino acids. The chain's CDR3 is CASSLDPAGTETQYF. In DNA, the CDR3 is TGTGCCAGCAGCTTGGACCCAGCGGGAACAGAGACCCAGTACTTC. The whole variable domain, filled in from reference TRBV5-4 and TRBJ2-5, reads ETGVTQSPTHLIKTRGQQVTLRCSSQSGHNTVSWYQQALGQGPQFIFQYYREEENGRGNFPPRFSGLQFPNYSSELNVNALELDDSALYLCASSLDPAGTETQYFGPGTRLLVL.

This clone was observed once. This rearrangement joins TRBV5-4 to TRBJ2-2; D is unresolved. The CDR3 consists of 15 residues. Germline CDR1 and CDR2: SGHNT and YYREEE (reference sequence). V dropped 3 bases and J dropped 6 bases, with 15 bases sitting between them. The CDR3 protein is CASSSGRTLPGELFF. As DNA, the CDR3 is TGTGCCAGCAGCTCGGGCAGGACGCTTCCCGGGGAGCTGTTTTTT.

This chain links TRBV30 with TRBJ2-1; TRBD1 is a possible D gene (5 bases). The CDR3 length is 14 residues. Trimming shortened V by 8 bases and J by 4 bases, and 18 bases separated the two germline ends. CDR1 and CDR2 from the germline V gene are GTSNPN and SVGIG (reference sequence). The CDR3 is CAGSRGQGYNEQFF. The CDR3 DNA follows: TGTGCCGGTTCCCGCGGACAAGGGTACAATGAGCAGTTCTTC.

CDR3 in DNA: TGTGCCACCAGCATGCCGGGCGGGGGCGCGTACGAGCAGTACTTC. Amino acids: CATSMPGGGAYEQYF. The chain links TRBV15 to TRBJ2-7, with D possibly being TRBD2 (7 bases). CDR3 length: 15 residues. Germline CDR1 reads LNHNV; CDR2 reads YYDKDF (reference sequence). Between the trimmed V and J ends, which lost 4 bases and 4 bases, there was a span of 17 bases. The variable domain in full, completed from reference TRBV15 and TRBJ2-7, reads DAMVIQNPRYQVTQFGKPVTLSCSQTLNHNVMYWYQQKSSQAPKLLFHYYDKDFNNEADTPDNFQSRRPNTSFCFLDIRSPGLGDTAMYLCATSMPGGGAYEQYFGPGTRLTVT.

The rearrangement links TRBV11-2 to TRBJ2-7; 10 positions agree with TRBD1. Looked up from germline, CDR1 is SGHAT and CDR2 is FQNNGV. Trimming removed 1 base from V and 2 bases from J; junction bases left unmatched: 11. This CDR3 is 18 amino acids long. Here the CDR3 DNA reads TGTGCCAGCAGCTTAGTGTTCGGAGGACAGGGGGAAACCTACGAGCAGTACTTC. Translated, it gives CASSLVFGGQGETYEQYF.

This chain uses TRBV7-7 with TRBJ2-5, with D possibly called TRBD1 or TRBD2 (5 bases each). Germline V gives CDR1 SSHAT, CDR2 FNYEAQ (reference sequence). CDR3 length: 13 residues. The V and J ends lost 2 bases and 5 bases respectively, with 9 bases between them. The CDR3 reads CASSLQGVETQYF. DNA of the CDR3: TGTGCCAGCAGCTTACAGGGAGTGGAGACCCAGTACTTC.

CDR3 residues: CASSLDLNTEAFF. The CDR3 DNA reads TGTGCCAGCAGCTTGGATTTGAACACTGAAGCTTTCTTT. This rearrangement joins TRBV5-6 to TRBJ1-1; D ambiguous. This CDR3 spans 13 amino acids. Germline assignment: CDR1 SGHDT and CDR2 YYEEEE. V gave up 0 bases and J gave up 0 bases, with 3 bases separating them.